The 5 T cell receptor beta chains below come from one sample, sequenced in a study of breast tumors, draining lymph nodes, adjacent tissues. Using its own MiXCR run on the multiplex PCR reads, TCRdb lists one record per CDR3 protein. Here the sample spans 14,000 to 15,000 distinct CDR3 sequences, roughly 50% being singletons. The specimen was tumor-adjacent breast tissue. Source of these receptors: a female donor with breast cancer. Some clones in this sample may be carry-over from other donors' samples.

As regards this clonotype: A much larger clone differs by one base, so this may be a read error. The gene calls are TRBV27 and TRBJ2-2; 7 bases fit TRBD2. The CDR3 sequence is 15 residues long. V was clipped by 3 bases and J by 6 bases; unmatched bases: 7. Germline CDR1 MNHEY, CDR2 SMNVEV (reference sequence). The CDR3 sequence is CASSFGGTYSGELFF. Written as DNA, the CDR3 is TGTGCCAGCAGTTTCGGGGGGACCTACTCCGGGGAGCTGTTTTTT.

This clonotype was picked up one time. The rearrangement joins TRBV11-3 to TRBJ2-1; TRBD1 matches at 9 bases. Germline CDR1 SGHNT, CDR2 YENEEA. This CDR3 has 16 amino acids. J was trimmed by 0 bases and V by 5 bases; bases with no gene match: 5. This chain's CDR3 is CASSGMDRGSYNEQFF. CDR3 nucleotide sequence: TGTGCCAGCAGCGGCATGGACAGGGGCTCCTACAATGAGCAGTTCTTC. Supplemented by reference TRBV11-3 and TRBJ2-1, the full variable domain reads EAGVVQSPRYKIIEKKQPVAFWCNPISGHNTLYWYLQNLGQGPELLIRYENEEAVDDSQLPKDRFSAERLKGVDSTLKIQPAELGDSAVYLCASSGMDRGSYNEQFFGPGTRLTVL.

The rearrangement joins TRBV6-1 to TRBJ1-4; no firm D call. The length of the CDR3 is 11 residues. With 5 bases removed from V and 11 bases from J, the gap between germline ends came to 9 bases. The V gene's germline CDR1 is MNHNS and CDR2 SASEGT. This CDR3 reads CASSPPGKLFF. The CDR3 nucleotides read TGTGCCAGCAGTCCCCCGGGCAAACTGTTTTTT.

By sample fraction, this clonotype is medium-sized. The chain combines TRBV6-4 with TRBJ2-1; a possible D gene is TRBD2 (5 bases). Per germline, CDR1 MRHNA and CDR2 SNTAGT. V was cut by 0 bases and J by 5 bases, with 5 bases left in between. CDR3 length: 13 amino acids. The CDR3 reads CASSDSTNNEQFF. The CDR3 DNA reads TGTGCCAGCAGTGACTCGACTAACAATGAGCAGTTCTTC.

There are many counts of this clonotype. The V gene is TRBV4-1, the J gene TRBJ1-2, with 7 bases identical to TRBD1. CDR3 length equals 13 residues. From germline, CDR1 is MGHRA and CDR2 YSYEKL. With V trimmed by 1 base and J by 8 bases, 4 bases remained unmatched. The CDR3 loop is CASSQGVGGGYTF. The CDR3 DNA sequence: TGCGCCAGCAGCCAAGGGGTAGGGGGCGGCTACACCTTC.